This T cell receptor beta chain emerged from a study of monozygotic twins with inflammatory bowel disease. Study results and limitations: Diversity of TCRbeta measured by inverse Simpson was lower in IBD patients than in healthy co-twins.

Generation of cDNA took place in eight separate reactions per sample. Reanalyzing the 5' RACE reads, TCRdb keeps one entry per CDR3 protein, without DNA. The sample is made up of some 100,000 distinct CDR3 sequences, and the top ten hold 9.5% to 15% of it. About this clonotype: Its antigen is unknown.

Germline V gene data show CDR1 as SGHTA and CDR2 as FQGNSA. This CDR3 is 16 amino acids long. Source material: blood. This chain uses TRBV7-2 with TRBJ1-1. This clonotype was sampled from a human donor with ulcerative colitis or Crohn's disease, or a healthy co-twin of an affected twin (not recorded which). CDR3 in amino acids: CASSLAVDGLNTEAFF.